This entry lists 22 T cell receptor beta chains sequenced from one sample in a study of T cell repertoires in cytomegalovirus infection. One entry per CDR3 protein results from TCRdb running MiXCR on the reads. This sample has approximately 910,000 distinct CDR3 sequences, with roughly 30% found just once. What these receptors recognize is not known. Here the sequenced sample was cultured CD8+ T cells from PBMCs, taken from culture after CMV antigen stimulation. These receptors originate from a human donor in good health (CMV status not recorded). Some clones in this sample may be carry-over from other donors' samples.

This clonotype has a single count. This chain's CDR3 is CATSRDSDFFQETQYF. The CDR3 DNA is TGTGCCACCAGCAGAGACTCGGACTTCTTCCAAGAGACCCAGTACTTC. The rearrangement links TRBV15 to TRBJ2-5; a possible D gene is TRBD2 (5 bases). Germline CDR1 LNHNV, CDR2 YYDKDF (reference sequence). V shed 0 bases and J shed 1 base, with 12 bases lying between them. The CDR3 contains 16 residues.

The chain combines TRBV7-6 with TRBJ2-2; 13 bases match TRBD2. V trimming: 4 bases; J trimming: 1 base; junction bases outside the gene matches: 15. CDR3 length: 21 residues. Germline CDR1 is SGHVS and CDR2 is FNYEAQ. In DNA, the CDR3 is TGTGCCAGCAGCTCGTCTGAAGCCCGACTAGCGGGGGGCCTGAACACCGGGGAGCTGTTTTTT. Translation: CASSSSEARLAGGLNTGELFF.

This clonotype was counted only a few times. J is TRBJ2-5 and V is TRBV5-4; TRBD2 agrees at 9 bases. The CDR3 runs to 20 residues. The germline V gene encodes CDR1 SGHNT and CDR2 YYREEE (reference sequence). V was pared by 1 base and J by 0 bases, with 16 bases of the junction left unmatched. The CDR3 here is CASSLSSAGGLIPYQETQYF. CDR3 nucleotide sequence: TGTGCCAGCAGCTTGTCCTCTGCGGGGGGGCTTATCCCGTACCAAGAGACCCAGTACTTC.

This clonotype was detected only a few times. The CDR3 protein is CASSAGLAGGHTQYF. As DNA, the CDR3 is TGTGCCAGCAGCGCGGGACTAGCGGGGGGACATACGCAGTATTTT. The chain combines TRBV2 with TRBJ2-3; 15 bases agree with TRBD2. The CDR3 contains 15 residues. Germline values: CDR1 SNHLY, CDR2 FYNNEI. V was pared by 6 bases and J by 7 bases, with 5 bases of the junction left unmatched.

The chain employs TRBV27 and TRBJ2-6; 8 bases are shared with TRBD1. The germline V gene has CDR1 MNHEY and CDR2 SMNVEV (reference sequence). The trim removed 4 bases at V and 0 bases at J, leaving 5 bases unmatched. The CDR3 consists of 17 residues. The CDR3 loop reads CASSYRDRISGANVLTF. In DNA, the CDR3 is TGTGCCAGCAGTTACCGGGACAGGATCTCTGGGGCCAACGTCCTGACTTTC.

This rearrangement joins TRBV6-5 to TRBJ2-1, with TRBD1 identical over 7 bases. CDR3 length: 15 amino acids. Germline loops: CDR1 MNHEY, CDR2 SVGAGI. V shed 9 bases, J shed 2 bases, and the junction held 10 bases outside the gene matches. This chain's CDR3 is CASLSGGAPYNEQFF. CDR3 nucleotides: TGTGCCAGTCTTTCAGGGGGAGCACCCTACAATGAGCAGTTCTTC.

The chain recombines TRBV19 with TRBJ2-1; 7 bases are a match to TRBD1. The V segment lost 6 bases and the J segment 2 bases; nucleotides outside the gene matches: 7. Per germline, CDR1 LNHDA and CDR2 SQIVND (reference sequence). CDR3 length: 15 residues. The CDR3 region is CASRKDRATYNEQFF. The CDR3 bases are TGTGCCAGTAGAAAAGACAGGGCAACCTACAATGAGCAGTTCTTC.

A few counts support this clonotype. This sequence joins TRBV19 and TRBJ2-1; 9 bases are a match to TRBD1. The CDR3 totals 16 residues. Germline CDR1 LNHDA, CDR2 SQIVND (reference sequence). V dropped 6 bases and J dropped 2; count of bases not matched to a gene: 8. CDR3 nucleotide sequence: TGTGCCAGTAGATTGGGGGACAGGGCCCCCTACAATGAGCAGTTCTTC. This sequence encodes CASRLGDRAPYNEQFF.

In regard to this clonotype: This may be a read error, as it is one base from a much larger clone. In DNA form, the CDR3 reads TGTGCCAGCAGCCTCAGGGGTCATAACTATGGCTACTCCTTC. It is translated as CASSLRGHNYGYSF. V is TRBV7-6 and J is TRBJ1-2; maybe TRBD1 (6 bases). This CDR3 is 14 amino acids long. Germline CDR1 and CDR2: SGHVS and FNYEAQ.

The rearrangement links TRBV10-3 to TRBJ2-3, with 13 positions matching TRBD2. This CDR3 contains 13 residues. Trimming cost V 11 bases and J 3 bases; bases outside gene matches: 2. CDR1 and CDR2 (germline): ENHRY, SYGVKD. For the CDR3, the DNA is TGTGCCTCGACTAGCGGGGGGACAGATACGCAGTATTTT. Translation: CASTSGGTDTQYF.

The V and J genes are TRBV28 and TRBJ1-3, with 8 bases lining up with TRBD1. The CDR3 runs 16 residues. Trimming removed 4 bases from V and 1 base from J; junction bases left unmatched: 6. CDR1 and CDR2 from the germline V gene are MDHEN and SYDVKM. CDR3 region: CASSWTGSASGNTIYF. The CDR3 bases are TGTGCCAGCAGTTGGACAGGGAGCGCTTCTGGAAACACCATATATTTT.

This clonotype was seen a handful of times. V usage is TRBV2 and J usage is TRBJ2-5; D uncertain. CDR1 is SNHLY, CDR2 FYNNEI, per germline. Trimming cost V 2 bases and J 4 bases, with 5 bases left between them. This CDR3 has 12 residues. CDR3 nucleotides: TGTGCCAGCAGTGAATTCGCAGAGACCCAGTACTTC. Its protein product is CASSEFAETQYF.

This clonotype was found a few times. The chain has TRBV19 and TRBJ1-6, with TRBD1 matching 7 bases. The length of the CDR3 is 14 residues. Trimming cost V 6 bases and J 4 bases; bases outside gene matches: 3. Germline V gene sequence: CDR1 LNHDA, CDR2 SQIVND (reference sequence). The CDR3 loop reads CASRETGYNSPLHF. The DNA of the CDR3 is TGTGCCAGTAGGGAGACAGGGTATAATTCACCCCTCCACTTT.

The CDR3 nucleotides are TGTGCCAGCAGCCTCTCGCGGGGGGTTGGCACCGGGGAGCTGTTTTTT. This codes for CASSLSRGVGTGELFF. The rearrangement joins TRBV5-5 to TRBJ2-2, with 8 positions matching TRBD2. This CDR3 region has 16 residues. Germline V gene lookup returns CDR1 SGHKS and CDR2 YYEKEE (reference sequence). Trimming took 4 bases from V and 4 from J; bases not matched to a gene: 9.

V usage is TRBV28 and J usage is TRBJ2-1; tentative D call: TRBD1 (5 bases). V was pared by 1 base and J by 5 bases, with 9 bases between. Germline loops: CDR1 MDHEN, CDR2 SYDVKM. The CDR3 covers 14 residues. CDR3 amino acids: CASSLFQGDNEQFF. The CDR3 bases are TGTGCCAGCAGTTTATTCCAGGGTGACAATGAGCAGTTCTTC.

The DNA of the CDR3 is TGCGCCAGCAGTTTCGGACTAGCGGGGGGGAAGTACGAGCAGTACTTC. It codes for CASSFGLAGGKYEQYF. The chain joins TRBV5-1 to TRBJ2-7, with 15 nucleotides matching TRBD2. This CDR3 has 16 residues. Germline CDR1 SGHRS, CDR2 YFSETQ. With V trimmed by 5 bases and J by 4 bases, 7 bases remained unmatched.

The chain carries TRBV5-1 and TRBJ2-1; 12 nucleotides align to TRBD2. The junction had 6 bases not matched to a gene; V was cut back by 4 bases and J by 4 bases. Germline CDR1 and CDR2: SGHRS and YFSETQ. CDR3 length: 16 residues. This chain's CDR3 is CASSQTSGGFYNEQFF. In DNA, the CDR3 is TGCGCCAGCAGCCAGACTAGCGGGGGATTTTACAATGAGCAGTTCTTC.

The chain recombines TRBV15 with TRBJ2-7, with no clear D. Between the trimmed V and J ends, which lost 5 bases and 2 bases, there was a span of 4 bases. Germline V lookup: CDR1 LNHNV, CDR2 YYDKDF (reference sequence). This CDR3 is 11 amino acids long. DNA of the CDR3: TGTGCCACCAGCGGGGCCTACGAGCAGTACTTC. The encoded protein is CATSGAYEQYF.

This clonotype came up once. This chain links TRBV4-1 with TRBJ2-5; weak D call: TRBD2 (6 bases). Trimming shortened V by 5 bases and J by 2 bases, and 12 bases separated the two germline ends. CDR1 and CDR2 from the germline V gene are MGHRA and YSYEKL. The CDR3 consists of 14 residues. The CDR3 loop is CASSARSGQETQYF. DNA of the CDR3: TGCGCCAGCAGCGCCCGCAGCGGGCAAGAGACCCAGTACTTC.

This clonotype was seen only a few times. The J gene is TRBJ2-2, the V gene TRBV7-9; possible D gene TRBD1, 5 bases. With 8 bases removed from V and 4 bases from J, the gap between germline ends came to 11 bases. CDR3 length: 13 amino acids. The V gene's germline CDR1 is SEHNR and CDR2 FQNEAQ (reference sequence). The CDR3 reads CASAKGPTGELFF. The CDR3 DNA follows: TGTGCCAGCGCCAAGGGGCCCACCGGGGAGCTGTTTTTT. Variable domain in full (rest from reference TRBV7-9 and TRBJ2-2): DTGVSQNPRHKITKRGQNVTFRCDPISEHNRLYWYRQTLGQGPEFLTYFQNEAQLEKSRLLSDRFSAERPKGSFSTLEIQRTEQGDSAMYLCASAKGPTGELFFGEGSRLTVL.

This clonotype was counted many times. The V gene is TRBV7-4, the J gene TRBJ2-5; TRBD2 aligns across 12 bases. Germline V gives CDR1 SGHVT, CDR2 SQSDAQ. The CDR3 sequence is 17 residues long. Trimming at V came to 3 bases and at J to 7 bases, leaving 12 bases not matched to a gene. The DNA of the CDR3 is TGTGCCAGCAGCTTCCCCCCGCCTAGCGGGGGGGCTGCGACCCAGTACTTC. Protein: CASSFPPPSGGAATQYF.

This sequence joins TRBV2 and TRBJ1-2, with 9 bases lining up with TRBD1. This CDR3 region has 13 residues. Trimming took 5 bases from V and 7 from J; bases not matched to a gene: 5. Germline V gives CDR1 SNHLY, CDR2 FYNNEI. The CDR3: CASSISGQGGYTF. The CDR3 nucleotides read TGTGCCAGCAGTATATCGGGACAGGGTGGCTACACCTTC. Filled out from reference TRBV2 and TRBJ1-2, the complete variable domain reads EPEVTQTPSHQVTQMGQEVILRCVPISNHLYFYWYRQILGQKVEFLVSFYNNEISEKSEIFDDQFSVERPDGSNFTLKIRSTKLEDSAMYFCASSISGQGGYTFGSGTRLTVV.